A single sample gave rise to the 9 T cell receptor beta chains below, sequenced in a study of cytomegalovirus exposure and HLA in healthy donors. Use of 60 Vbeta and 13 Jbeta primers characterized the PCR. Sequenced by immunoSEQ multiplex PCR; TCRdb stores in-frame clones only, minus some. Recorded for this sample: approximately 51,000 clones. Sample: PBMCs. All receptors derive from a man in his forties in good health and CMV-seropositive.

The CDR3 sequence: CASRLRGAPNEKLFF. DNA for the CDR3: TGTGCCAGCCGACTCCGGGGGGCGCCTAATGAAAAACTGTTTTTT. This rearrangement joins TRBV7-2 to TRBJ1-4; tentatively, D is TRBD1 (6 bases). This CDR3 has 15 amino acids. The V and J ends lost 8 bases and 3 bases respectively, with 16 bases between them. Germline CDR1 reads SGHTA; CDR2 reads FQGNSA.

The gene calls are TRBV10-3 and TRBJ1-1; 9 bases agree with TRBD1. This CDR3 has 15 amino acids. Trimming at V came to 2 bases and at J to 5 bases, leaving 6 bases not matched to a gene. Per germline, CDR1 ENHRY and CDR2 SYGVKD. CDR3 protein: CAISEDRGGGTEAFF. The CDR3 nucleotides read TGTGCCATCAGTGAGGACAGGGGGGGCGGAACTGAAGCTTTCTTT.

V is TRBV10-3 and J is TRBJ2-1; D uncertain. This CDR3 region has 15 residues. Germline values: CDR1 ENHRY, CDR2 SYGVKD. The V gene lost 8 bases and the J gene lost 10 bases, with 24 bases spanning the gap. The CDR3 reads CAILSGAAPNGEQFF. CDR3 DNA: TGTGCCATCCTCTCGGGTGCAGCGCCAAATGGGGAGCAGTTCTTC.

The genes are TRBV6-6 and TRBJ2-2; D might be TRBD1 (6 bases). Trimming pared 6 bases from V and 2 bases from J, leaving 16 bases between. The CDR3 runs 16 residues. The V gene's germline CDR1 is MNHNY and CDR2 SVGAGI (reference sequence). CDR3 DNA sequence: TGTGCCAGCAGACCACCGGGACAACAAAACACCGGGGAGCTGTTTTTT. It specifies CASRPPGQQNTGELFF.

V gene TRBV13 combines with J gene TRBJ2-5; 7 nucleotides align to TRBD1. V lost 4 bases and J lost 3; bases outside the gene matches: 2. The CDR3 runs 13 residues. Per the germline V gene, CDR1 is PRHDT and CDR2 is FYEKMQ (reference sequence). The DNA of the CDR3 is TGTGCCAGCAGCTCAACAGGGGAAGAGACCCAGTACTTC. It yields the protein CASSSTGEETQYF.

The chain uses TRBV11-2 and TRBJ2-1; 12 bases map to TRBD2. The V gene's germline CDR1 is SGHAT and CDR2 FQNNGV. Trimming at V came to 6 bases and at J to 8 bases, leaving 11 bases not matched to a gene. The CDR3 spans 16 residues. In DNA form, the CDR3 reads TGTGCCAGCAGGTCCCTACTAGCGGGAGGTCTCCATGAGCAGTTCTTC. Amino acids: CASRSLLAGGLHEQFF. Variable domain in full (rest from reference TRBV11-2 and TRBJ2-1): EAGVAQSPRYKIIEKRQSVAFWCNPISGHATLYWYQQILGQGPKLLIQFQNNGVVDDSQLPKDRFSAERLKGVDSTLKIQPAKLEDSAVYLCASRSLLAGGLHEQFFGPGTRLTVL.

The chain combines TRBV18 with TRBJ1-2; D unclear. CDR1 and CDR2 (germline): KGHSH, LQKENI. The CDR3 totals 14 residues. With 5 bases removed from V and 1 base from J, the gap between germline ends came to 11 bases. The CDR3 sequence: CASSSGPLNYGYTF. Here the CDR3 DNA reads TGTGCCAGCTCATCGGGTCCTCTTAACTATGGCTACACCTTC.

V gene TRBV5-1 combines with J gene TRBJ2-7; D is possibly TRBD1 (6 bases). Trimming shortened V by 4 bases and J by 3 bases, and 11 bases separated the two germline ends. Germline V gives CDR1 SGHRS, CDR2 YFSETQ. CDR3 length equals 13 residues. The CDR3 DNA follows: TGCGCCAGCAGCCTTTGGACAGACTACGAGCAGTACTTC. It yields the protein CASSLWTDYEQYF.

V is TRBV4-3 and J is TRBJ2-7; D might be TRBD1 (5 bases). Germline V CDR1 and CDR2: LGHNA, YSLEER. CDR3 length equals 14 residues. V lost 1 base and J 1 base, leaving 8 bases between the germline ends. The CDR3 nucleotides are TGCGCCAGCAGCCAAGGCCCAGGGTCCTACGAGCAGTACTTC. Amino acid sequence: CASSQGPGSYEQYF.